Listed here are 24 T cell receptor beta chains from one sample, sequenced in a study of PD-1 blockade in classical Hodgkin lymphoma. Assay used: immunoSEQ multiplex PCR; TCRdb lists only in-frame clones, some missing. The table lists about 110,000 clones, about nine tenths of them singletons, with around 20% in the top ten. Every patient experienced relapse after autologous stem cell transplantation, and brentuximab vedotin exposure varied. The sample here was peripheral blood mononuclear cells (PBMCs), taken before the second cycle of nivolumab. The receptors were sampled from a human donor with classical Hodgkin lymphoma.

This rearrangement joins TRBV27 to TRBJ1-2; D perhaps matches TRBD1 (6 bases). The germline V gene has CDR1 MNHEY and CDR2 SMNVEV (reference sequence). V was shortened by 6 bases and J by 7 bases, with 15 bases between the two germline ends. CDR3 length equals 13 residues. CDR3 in amino acids: CASSLNTGFGYTF. The DNA of the CDR3 is TGTGCCAGCAGCCTTAACACAGGGTTTGGCTACACCTTC.

The rearrangement uses TRBV28 and TRBJ2-1; TRBD2 agrees at 14 bases. The V gene end was trimmed by 10 bases and the J gene end by 5 bases; junction bases not matched to a gene: 7. Looked up from germline, CDR1 is MDHEN and CDR2 is SYDVKM. There are 15 residues in the CDR3. CDR3: CATNGLAGGDNEQFF. The CDR3 nucleotides are TGTGCCACCAACGGACTAGCGGGAGGCGACAATGAGCAGTTCTTC.

The chain uses TRBV11-2 and TRBJ1-1; D gene ambiguous. Deletions cut 8 bases from V and 8 bases from J, with 12 bases between. The CDR3 is made up of 11 amino acids. Germline V gene sequence: CDR1 SGHAT, CDR2 FQNNGV. Written as DNA, the CDR3 is TGTGCCAGCGGGTGGCGGACCGAAGCTTTCTTT. It encodes CASGWRTEAFF.

The V gene is TRBV7-6, the J gene TRBJ2-1; D is perhaps TRBD1 or TRBD2 (5 bases each). CDR3 size: 18 residues. Trimming removed 1 base from V and 7 bases from J, with 23 bases in between. The V gene's germline CDR1 is SGHVS and CDR2 FNYEAQ. CDR3 in amino acids: CASSLVRAEAMGLNEQFF. The CDR3, as DNA: TGTGCCAGCAGCTTAGTTCGCGCGGAGGCTATGGGGCTGAATGAGCAGTTCTTC.

This chain joins TRBV11-2 and TRBJ2-5, with 8 bases lining up with TRBD1. Germline trimming cut 3 bases from V and 9 bases from J; bases unmatched to any gene: 6. The CDR3 is made up of 13 amino acids. Germline V gene lookup returns CDR1 SGHAT and CDR2 FQNNGV. The DNA for the CDR3 is TGTGCCAGCAGCTTTTCGGACAGGGAGGCCCAGTACTTC. Translating gives CASSFSDREAQYF.

J is TRBJ1-1 and V is TRBV21-1. TRBV21-1 is classified as a pseudogene. The CDR3 runs to 17 residues. The CDR3 is CASSAPSRPQGNTEAFF. CDR3 DNA sequence: TGTGCCAGCAGCGCTCCCTCCCGGCCCCAAGGGAACACTGAAGCTTTCTTT.

The chain employs TRBV5-8 and TRBJ2-3; a weak D match, TRBD2 (6 bases). Between the trimmed V and J ends, which lost 4 bases and 4 bases, there was a span of 19 bases. The CDR3 length is 16 residues. Germline loops: CDR1 SGHTS, CDR2 YDEGEE. This CDR3 is CASSAGPRTRSDTQYF. The CDR3 region has the DNA TGTGCCAGCAGCGCGGGACCCCGCACGAGATCAGATACGCAGTATTTT.

The V call is TRBV19, the J call TRBJ2-7; perhaps D is TRBD1 or TRBD2 (5 bases each). The V end lost 7 bases, the J end lost 0 bases, and 19 bases lay between the germline ends. CDR3 size: 16 residues. Per the germline V gene, CDR1 is LNHDA and CDR2 is SQIVND (reference sequence). The CDR3 region has the DNA TGTGCCAGTAAGTCTACCTGGGACGCAGACTCCTACGAGCAGTACTTC. This codes for CASKSTWDADSYEQYF.

The V gene is TRBV6-1, the J gene TRBJ2-7; D is unresolved. Trimming shortened V by 8 bases and J by 2 bases, and 13 bases separated the two germline ends. The CDR3 extends over 13 amino acids. The germline gives CDR1 MNHNS, CDR2 SASEGT. The CDR3 DNA reads as TGTGCCAGCGAAGCTAACCAAGCCTACGAGCAGTACTTC. As protein: CASEANQAYEQYF.

This sequence joins TRBV11-2 and TRBJ2-1; 9 nucleotides match TRBD2. The CDR3 length is 17 residues. Germline loops: CDR1 SGHAT, CDR2 FQNNGV. V gave up 3 bases and J gave up 6 bases; unmatched junction bases: 12. The CDR3 protein is CASSLPTGLALSNEQFF. The CDR3 coding sequence is TGTGCCAGCAGCTTGCCTACGGGACTAGCTTTATCCAATGAGCAGTTCTTC.

The chain recombines TRBV2 with TRBJ2-2, with TRBD1 matching over 9 bases. CDR3 length equals 15 residues. Germline V lookup: CDR1 SNHLY, CDR2 FYNNEI. J was trimmed by 2 bases and V by 7 bases; bases with no gene match: 5. This chain's CDR3 is CASIQGQGNTGELFF. The CDR3 DNA sequence: TGTGCCAGCATCCAGGGACAGGGCAACACCGGGGAGCTGTTTTTT.

The chain couples TRBV30 to TRBJ2-5; tentatively, D is TRBD1 (6 bases). Germline CDR1 GTSNPN, CDR2 SVGIG (reference sequence). The CDR3 is 14 residues long. The V and J ends lost 0 bases and 5 bases respectively, with 13 bases between them. The DNA for the CDR3 is TGTGCCTGGAGTGTAATGGGGGCTCGGGAGACCCAGTACTTC. Translation gives CAWSVMGARETQYF.

The chain carries TRBV10-3 and TRBJ2-2, with 8 bases identical to TRBD1. The CDR3 is 16 residues long. The germline gives CDR1 ENHRY, CDR2 SYGVKD. V shed 10 bases, J shed 4 bases, and the junction held 14 bases outside the gene matches. The CDR3 region has the DNA TGTGCCACCACCACTCCTCAGGGGGCGGTCACCGGGGAGCTGTTTTTT. Translated: CATTTPQGAVTGELFF.

J is TRBJ2-1 and V is TRBV27, with unresolved D. This CDR3 is 14 amino acids long. Germline V gene sequence: CDR1 MNHEY, CDR2 SMNVEV (reference sequence). V lost 8 bases, J lost 8 bases, and 19 bases lay in between. CDR3: CASLLRWSRDEQFF. The CDR3 nucleotides are TGTGCCAGCCTCCTCCGCTGGAGTAGGGATGAGCAGTTCTTC.

This clone was seen more than once but under ten times. V gene TRBV11-2 combines with J gene TRBJ2-1; D perhaps matches TRBD2 (6 bases). Trimming stripped 4 bases from V and 5 bases from J, with 18 bases between. The V gene's germline CDR1 is SGHAT and CDR2 FQNNGV. The CDR3 has 16 residues. The CDR3 DNA reads TGTGCCAGCAGCTCTTTATACGGGAGTCTTGACAATGAGCAGTTCTTC. Residues: CASSSLYGSLDNEQFF.

In its sample, this clone was seen once. The chain employs TRBV6-1 and TRBJ1-5; tentatively, D is TRBD1 (6 bases). This CDR3 has 16 residues. Germline CDR1 is MNHNS and CDR2 is SASEGT. Trimming took 4 bases from V and 0 from J, leaving 13 bases between them. The CDR3 loop reads CASSGTATYSNQPQHF. DNA of the CDR3: TGTGCCAGCAGTGGGACAGCAACCTATAGCAATCAGCCCCAGCATTTT.

The chain employs TRBV7-2 and TRBJ2-2; 9 bases match TRBD1. Trimming cost V 9 bases and J 4 bases; bases outside gene matches: 9. Per germline, CDR1 SGHTA and CDR2 FQGNSA. The CDR3 runs to 15 residues. The CDR3 protein is CASFLGQGTTGELFF. CDR3 DNA: TGTGCCAGTTTTTTAGGACAGGGGACCACCGGGGAGCTGTTTTTT.

The gene calls are TRBV15 and TRBJ2-7, with 10 bases fitting TRBD1. The CDR3 has 15 residues. CDR1 and CDR2 from the germline V gene are LNHNV and YYDKDF (reference sequence). V lost 0 bases, J lost 5 bases, and 4 bases stayed unmatched. The CDR3 protein is CATSRDGQGGDEQYF. For the CDR3, the DNA is TGTGCCACCAGCAGAGATGGACAGGGGGGTGACGAGCAGTACTTC.

This chain links TRBV18 with TRBJ1-1; weak D call: TRBD1 (5 bases). CDR3 length: 15 residues. Trimming pared 5 bases from V and 0 bases from J, leaving 13 bases between. The V gene's germline CDR1 is KGHSH and CDR2 LQKENI. The CDR3 nucleotides read TGTGCCAGCTCAAGCCGACAGTTGATGAACACTGAAGCTTTCTTT. Translating it yields CASSSRQLMNTEAFF.

The chain is built from TRBV5-1 and TRBJ2-5; 10 nucleotides agree with TRBD2. V trimming: 0 bases; J trimming: 5 bases; junction bases outside the gene matches: 7. Per germline, CDR1 SGHRS and CDR2 YFSETQ. The CDR3 is 16 residues long. CDR3 bases: TGCGCCAGCAGCTTGGAGCTAGCGGGAGAGTGGGAGACCCAGTACTTC. It is translated as CASSLELAGEWETQYF.

V gene TRBV19 combines with J gene TRBJ2-3, with D perhaps TRBD1 (6 bases). Trimming pared 5 bases from V and 0 bases from J, leaving 15 bases between. The V gene's germline CDR1 is LNHDA and CDR2 SQIVND (reference sequence). The CDR3 loop spans 16 amino acids. CDR3 amino acids: CASSSEGEYSTDTQYF. The DNA of the CDR3 is TGTGCCAGTAGTTCCGAGGGGGAGTACAGCACAGATACGCAGTATTTT.

This chain connects TRBV29-1 to TRBJ2-7; the match to TRBD1 covers 7 bases. V was pared by 4 bases and J by 3 bases, with 6 bases of the junction left unmatched. The CDR3 contains 13 residues. CDR1 SQVTM and CDR2 ANQGSEA come from the germline V gene. The CDR3 region has the DNA TGCAGCGTTGGTCAGGGGGTCGACTACGAGCAGTACTTC. This sequence encodes CSVGQGVDYEQYF.

The chain links TRBV2 to TRBJ2-7; possible D gene TRBD1, 5 bases. V was cut by 2 bases and J by 6 bases, with 11 bases left in between. Germline V lookup: CDR1 SNHLY, CDR2 FYNNEI. The length of the CDR3 is 13 residues. Here the CDR3 DNA reads TGTGCCAGCAGTGAACCAGGGAAGAGCGAGCAGTACTTC. It translates to CASSEPGKSEQYF.

The chain uses TRBV7-2 and TRBJ2-1, with D perhaps matching TRBD2 (5 bases). V dropped 8 bases and J dropped 10 bases, with 12 bases sitting between them. Germline V gives CDR1 SGHTA, CDR2 FQGNSA. The CDR3 consists of 11 residues. CDR3 sequence (DNA): TGTGCCAGCTCACTAGGTCCGGAGCAGTTCTTC. It translates to CASSLGPEQFF.